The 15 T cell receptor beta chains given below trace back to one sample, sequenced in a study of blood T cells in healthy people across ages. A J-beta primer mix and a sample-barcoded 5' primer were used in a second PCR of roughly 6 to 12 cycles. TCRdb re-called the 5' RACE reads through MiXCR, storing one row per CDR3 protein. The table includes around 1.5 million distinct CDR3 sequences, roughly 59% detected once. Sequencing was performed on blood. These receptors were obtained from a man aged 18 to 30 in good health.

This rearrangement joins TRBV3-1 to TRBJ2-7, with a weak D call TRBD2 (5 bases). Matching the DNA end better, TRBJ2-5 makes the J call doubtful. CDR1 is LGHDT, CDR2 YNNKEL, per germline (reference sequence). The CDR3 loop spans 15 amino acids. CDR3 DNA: TGTGCCAGCAGCCAAGTTCCTAGCTCGGGCGAGACCCAGTACTTC. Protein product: CASSQVPSSGETQYF.

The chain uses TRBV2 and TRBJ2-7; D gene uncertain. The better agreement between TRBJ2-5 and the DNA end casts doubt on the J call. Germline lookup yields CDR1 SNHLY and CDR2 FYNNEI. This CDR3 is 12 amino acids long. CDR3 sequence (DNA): TGTGCCAGTGACCACGAACAGGAGACCCAGTACTTC. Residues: CASDHEQETQYF.

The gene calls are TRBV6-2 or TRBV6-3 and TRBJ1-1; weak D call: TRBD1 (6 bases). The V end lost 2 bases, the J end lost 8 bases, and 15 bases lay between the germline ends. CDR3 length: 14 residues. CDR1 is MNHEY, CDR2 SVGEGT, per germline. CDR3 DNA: TGTGCCAGCAGTTACACGGACAGATTTACCGAAGCTTTCTTT. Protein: CASSYTDRFTEAFF.

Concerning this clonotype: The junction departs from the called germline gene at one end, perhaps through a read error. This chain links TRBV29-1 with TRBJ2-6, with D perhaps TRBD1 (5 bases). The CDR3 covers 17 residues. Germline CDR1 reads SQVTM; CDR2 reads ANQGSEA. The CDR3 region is CSVAIVAAPSGANGLTF. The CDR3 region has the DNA TGCAGCGTTGCGATTGTGGCAGCCCCCTCTGGGGCCAACGGCCTGACTTTC.

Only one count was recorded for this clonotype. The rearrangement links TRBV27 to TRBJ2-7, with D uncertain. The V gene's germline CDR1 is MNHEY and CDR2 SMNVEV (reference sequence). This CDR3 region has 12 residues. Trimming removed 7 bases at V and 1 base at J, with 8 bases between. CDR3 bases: TGTGCCAGCACACAGAGATCCTACGAGCAGTACTTC. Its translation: CASTQRSYEQYF.

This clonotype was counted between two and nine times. The CDR3 is CAGQGKTGTTMNTEAFF. The CDR3 bases are TGTGCCGGCCAGGGTAAGACAGGGACTACCATGAACACTGAAGCTTTCTTT. The chain uses TRBV2 and TRBJ1-1; 7 bases are a match to TRBD1. CDR1 and CDR2 from the germline V gene are SNHLY and FYNNEI. The CDR3 covers 17 residues. Trimming removed 11 bases from V and 0 bases from J; junction bases left unmatched: 18.

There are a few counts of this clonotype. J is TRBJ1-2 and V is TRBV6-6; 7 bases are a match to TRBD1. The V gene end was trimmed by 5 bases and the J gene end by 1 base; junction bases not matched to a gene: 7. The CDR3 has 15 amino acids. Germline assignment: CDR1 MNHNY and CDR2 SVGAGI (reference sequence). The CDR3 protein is CASSHGDRDNYGYTF. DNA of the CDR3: TGTGCCAGCAGTCACGGGGACAGAGATAACTATGGCTACACCTTC.

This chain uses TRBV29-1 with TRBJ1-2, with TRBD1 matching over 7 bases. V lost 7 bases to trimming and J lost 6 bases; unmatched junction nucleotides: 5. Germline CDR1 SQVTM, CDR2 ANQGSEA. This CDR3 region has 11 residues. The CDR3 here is CSALGTDGYTF. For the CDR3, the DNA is TGCAGCGCCCTCGGGACAGATGGCTACACCTTC.

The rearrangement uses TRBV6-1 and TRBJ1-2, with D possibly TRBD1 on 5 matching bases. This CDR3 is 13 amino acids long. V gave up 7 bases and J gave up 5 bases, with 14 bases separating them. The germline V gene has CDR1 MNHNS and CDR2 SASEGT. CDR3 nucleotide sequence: TGTGCCAGCATAAGGTTAGGGGCTTATGGCTACACCTTC. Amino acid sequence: CASIRLGAYGYTF.

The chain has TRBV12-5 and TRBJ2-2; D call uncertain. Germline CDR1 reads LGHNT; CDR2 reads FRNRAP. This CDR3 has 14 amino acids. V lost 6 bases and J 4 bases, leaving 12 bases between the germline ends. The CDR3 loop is CASGTTSPTGELFF. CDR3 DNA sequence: TGTGCTAGTGGCACGACTTCACCCACCGGGGAGCTGTTTTTT.

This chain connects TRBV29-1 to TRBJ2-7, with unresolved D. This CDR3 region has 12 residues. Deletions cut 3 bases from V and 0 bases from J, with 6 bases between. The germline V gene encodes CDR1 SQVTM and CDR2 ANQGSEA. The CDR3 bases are TGCAGCGTTGAGTTCCCCTCCTACGAGCAGTACTTC. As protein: CSVEFPSYEQYF.

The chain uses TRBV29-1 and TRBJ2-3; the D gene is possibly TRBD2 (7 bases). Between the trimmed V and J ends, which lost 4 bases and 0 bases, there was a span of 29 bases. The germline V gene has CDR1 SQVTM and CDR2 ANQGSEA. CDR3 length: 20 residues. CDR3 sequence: CSVGPGVWRERAISTDTQYF. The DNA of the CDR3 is TGCAGCGTTGGCCCAGGGGTATGGCGGGAGAGGGCGATTAGCACAGATACGCAGTATTTT.

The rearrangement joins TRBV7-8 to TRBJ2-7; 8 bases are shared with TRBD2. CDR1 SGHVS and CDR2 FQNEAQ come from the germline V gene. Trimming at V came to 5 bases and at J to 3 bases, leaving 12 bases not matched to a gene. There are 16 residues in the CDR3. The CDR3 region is CASSPRATSAYYEQYF. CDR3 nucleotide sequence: TGTGCCAGCAGCCCCAGGGCGACTAGCGCATACTACGAGCAGTACTTC.

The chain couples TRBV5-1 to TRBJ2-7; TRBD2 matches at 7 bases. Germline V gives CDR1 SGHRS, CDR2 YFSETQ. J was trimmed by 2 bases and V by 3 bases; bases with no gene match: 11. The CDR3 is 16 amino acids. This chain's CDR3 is CASSSPAGTATYEQYF. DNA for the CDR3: TGCGCCAGCAGCTCGCCAGCGGGGACGGCCACCTACGAGCAGTACTTC.

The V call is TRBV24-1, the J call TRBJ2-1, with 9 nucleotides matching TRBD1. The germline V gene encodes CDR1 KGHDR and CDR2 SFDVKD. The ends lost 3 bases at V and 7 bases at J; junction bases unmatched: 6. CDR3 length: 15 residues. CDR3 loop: CATSDGDRVRNEQFF. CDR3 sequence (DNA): TGTGCCACCAGTGATGGGGACAGGGTTAGAAATGAGCAGTTCTTC.